This TCR beta chain was captured by sequencing in a study of blood T cell repertoires in COVID-19. V was pared by 0 bases and J by 2 bases, with 10 bases between. The CDR3 is 15 amino acids. CDR1 and CDR2 (germline): SGDLS, YYNGEE. The protocol was immunoSEQ multiplex PCR, while the TCRdb copy is restricted to in-frame clones and leaves out a portion. The sample has around 120,000 clones, around 66% seen once. The chain carries TRBV9 and TRBJ2-3; tentative D call: TRBD2 (6 bases). This TCR came from a man older than 75 with acute or convalescent COVID-19. The specimen sequenced was peripheral blood. The CDR3 region is CASSVVGRPTDTQYF. The DNA of the CDR3 is TGTGCCAGCAGCGTAGTCGGGAGACCCACAGATACGCAGTATTTT.